These 21 T cell receptor beta chains came from one sample sequenced in a study of PD-L1 blockade in urothelial cancer. Clones were read by immunoSEQ multiplex PCR, and TCRdb kept only the in-frame ones, dropping some. The data show about 100,000 clones, about 90% seen once. Source: PBMCs, taken around atezolizumab (anti-PD-L1) treatment. These receptor sequences come from a woman of 80 years or more with urothelial cancer.

The gene calls are TRBV5-6 and TRBJ1-2; D is possibly TRBD1 (6 bases). The CDR3 sequence is 14 residues long. Germline-derived CDR1 and CDR2 are SGHDT and YYEEEE. The V gene lost 4 bases and the J gene lost 2 bases, with 12 bases spanning the gap. The CDR3 spells CASSPRTANYGYTF. The CDR3 region has the DNA TGTGCCAGCAGCCCCAGGACAGCAAACTATGGCTACACCTTC.

This clone was seen once. J is TRBJ2-1 and V is TRBV7-9; no clear D gene. The CDR3 spans 13 residues. The germline V and J ends were trimmed by 1 base and 6 bases, with 7 bases remaining between them. CDR1 is SEHNR and CDR2 is FQNEAQ in the germline V gene (reference sequence). This CDR3 is CASSLGPGNEQFF. CDR3 nucleotides: TGTGCCAGCAGCTTAGGCCCGGGCAATGAGCAGTTCTTC.

This chain uses TRBV5-1 with TRBJ2-7; the D gene is possibly TRBD1 (6 bases). Germline-derived CDR1 and CDR2 are SGHRS and YFSETQ. The V gene lost 2 bases and the J gene lost 3 bases, with 12 bases spanning the gap. The CDR3 contains 14 residues. For the CDR3, the DNA is TGCGCCAGCAGCTTATCGGACAGCCGCTACGAGCAGTACTTC. Amino acids: CASSLSDSRYEQYF.

This clone has a single count. DNA for the CDR3: TGTGCCAGTAGTCGGACAGGGGACACTGAAGCTTTCTTT. Its translation is CASSRTGDTEAFF. The chain employs TRBV19 and TRBJ1-1; TRBD1 agrees at 9 bases. The ends lost 5 bases at V and 3 bases at J; junction bases unmatched: 1. In germline, CDR1 is LNHDA, CDR2 SQIVND (reference sequence). CDR3 length: 13 residues.

The chain links TRBV27 to TRBJ1-5; possible D gene TRBD1, 5 bases. CDR1 and CDR2 (germline): MNHEY, SMNVEV (reference sequence). The CDR3 loop spans 14 amino acids. The ends were cut back, 3 bases at V and 3 bases at J, with 9 bases in the middle. CDR3 bases: TGTGCCAGCAGTTTCCAGGGCCCCAATCAGCCCCAGCATTTT. Protein product: CASSFQGPNQPQHF.

The chain joins TRBV15 to TRBJ2-3, with TRBD1 matching 8 bases. This CDR3 has 18 amino acids. Germline CDR1 LNHNV, CDR2 YYDKDF (reference sequence). With V trimmed by 1 base and J by 4 bases, 13 bases remained unmatched. Here the CDR3 DNA reads TGTGCCACCAGCAGAGGGAAAGACGGACAGGGAGGAGCAGATACGCAGTATTTT. It specifies CATSRGKDGQGGADTQYF.

The J gene is TRBJ2-4, the V gene TRBV6-5; 14 nucleotides agree with TRBD2. From germline, CDR1 is MNHEY and CDR2 SVGAGI. The CDR3 totals 13 residues. With V trimmed by 6 bases and J by 13 bases, 5 bases remained unmatched. The CDR3 DNA is TGTGCCAGCAGGACGGGACTAGCGGGAGTGCAGTACTTC. Its translation is CASRTGLAGVQYF.

J is TRBJ2-5 and V is TRBV19; the D gene is possibly TRBD1 (5 bases). The germline V gene encodes CDR1 LNHDA and CDR2 SQIVND (reference sequence). Trimming stripped 3 bases from V and 4 bases from J, with 9 bases between. This CDR3 spans 13 amino acids. For the CDR3, the DNA is TGTGCCAGTAGTATGACAGTTGGAGAGACCCAGTACTTC. Translating it yields CASSMTVGETQYF.

V usage is TRBV10-3 and J usage is TRBJ2-7, with D possibly being TRBD2 (6 bases). CDR1 and CDR2 from the germline V gene are ENHRY and SYGVKD. V dropped 0 bases and J dropped 0 bases, with 9 bases sitting between them. CDR3 size: 15 residues. CDR3 in amino acids: CAISESGGSSYEQYF. In DNA form, the CDR3 reads TGTGCCATCAGTGAGTCGGGGGGTAGCTCCTACGAGCAGTACTTC.

This sequence joins TRBV4-2 and TRBJ2-1; no clear D gene. Germline CDR1 reads LGHNA; CDR2 reads YNFKEQ. Between the trimmed V and J ends, which lost 0 bases and 2 bases, there was a span of 8 bases. The CDR3 totals 15 residues. CDR3 DNA: TGTGCCAGCAGCCAAGAATCACTGGCCTACAATGAGCAGTTCTTC. Its protein is CASSQESLAYNEQFF.

This chain's CDR3 is CASRAGGGSGNTIYF. Written as DNA, the CDR3 is TGTGCCAGCAGAGCCGGGGGGGGCTCTGGAAACACCATATATTTT. The chain is built from TRBV2 and TRBJ1-3; the D gene is possibly TRBD1 (5 bases). The CDR3 is 15 residues long. V lost 6 bases and J lost 0, with 12 bases in between. The V gene's germline CDR1 is SNHLY and CDR2 FYNNEI.

CDR3 residues: CASSTGQGAAYEQYF. DNA of the CDR3: TGTGCCAGCAGCACGGGACAGGGGGCGGCCTACGAGCAGTACTTC. V and J are TRBV11-3 and TRBJ2-7; 12 positions agree with TRBD1. The CDR3 covers 15 residues. Germline V gene data show CDR1 as SGHNT and CDR2 as YENEEA. V trimming: 5 bases; J trimming: 2 bases; junction bases outside the gene matches: 4.

CDR3 sequence (DNA): TGTGCCTGGAGTCTAGCGGGAGGGCGTGAGCAGTTCTTC. Its translation is CAWSLAGGREQFF. The V call is TRBV30, the J call TRBJ2-1; TRBD2 matches at 12 bases. The V gene end was trimmed by 2 bases and the J gene end by 9 bases; junction bases not matched to a gene: 2. The CDR3 covers 13 residues. CDR1 and CDR2 (germline): GTSNPN, SVGIG (reference sequence). Looking up the rest from reference TRBV30 and TRBJ2-1 gives the full variable domain: SQTIHQWPATLVQPVGSPLSLECTVEGTSNPNLYWYRQAAGRGLQLLFYSVGIGQISSEVPQNLSASRPQDRQFILSSKKLLLSDSGFYLCAWSLAGGREQFFGPGTRLTVL.

The J gene is TRBJ2-7, the V gene TRBV5-1; TRBD1 agrees at 7 bases. Germline V gene data show CDR1 as SGHRS and CDR2 as YFSETQ. V trimming: 0 bases; J trimming: 0 bases; junction bases outside the gene matches: 3. The CDR3 totals 15 residues. The CDR3 here is CASSLEGTVSYEQYF. The CDR3 DNA reads as TGCGCCAGCAGCTTGGAAGGGACAGTCTCCTACGAGCAGTACTTC.

The V and J genes are TRBV14 and TRBJ1-1; D is unclear. CDR1 is SGHDN, CDR2 FVKESK, per germline. The ends were cut back, 1 base at V and 11 bases at J, with 14 bases in the middle. CDR3 length: 13 amino acids. The DNA of the CDR3 is TGTGCCAGCAGCCAAGTCGGAGGGCTAAGCGCTTTCTTT. Residues: CASSQVGGLSAFF.

The CDR3, as DNA: TGTGCCAGCAGCCGCGGGGTACAGCCCCAGCATTTT. This gives the protein CASSRGVQPQHF. The rearrangement joins TRBV7-2 to TRBJ1-5; D not certain. CDR3 size: 12 residues. Germline CDR1 SGHTA, CDR2 FQGNSA. Trimming left V 5 bases short and J 7 bases short, with 9 bases between. Full variable domain (outside the CDR3, taken from reference TRBV7-2 and TRBJ1-5): GAGVSQSPSNKVTEKGKDVELRCDPISGHTALYWYRQSLGQGLEFLIYFQGNSAPDKSGLPSDRFSAERTGGSVSTLTIQRTQQEDSAVYLCASSRGVQPQHFGDGTRLSIL.

The chain combines TRBV28 with TRBJ1-3; maybe TRBD1 (5 bases). V was cut by 9 bases and J by 0 bases, with 6 bases left in between. The CDR3 consists of 12 residues. Germline V gene sequence: CDR1 MDHEN, CDR2 SYDVKM. For the CDR3, the DNA is TGTGCCAGTAGGGGCTCTGGAAACACCATATATTTT. It yields the protein CASRGSGNTIYF.

This clone was seen only once. The rearrangement uses TRBV9 and TRBJ2-5; D is perhaps TRBD2 (6 bases). The V gene's germline CDR1 is SGDLS and CDR2 YYNGEE. V gave up 1 base and J gave up 5 bases, with 9 bases separating them. The CDR3 is made up of 13 amino acids. In DNA, the CDR3 is TGTGCCAGCAGCGTACGGGGAGGTGAGACCCAGTACTTC. Residues: CASSVRGGETQYF. The full variable domain, with the rest looked up from reference TRBV9 and TRBJ2-5, is DSGVTQTPKHLITATGQRVTLRCSPRSGDLSVYWYQQSLDQGLQFLIQYYNGEERAKGNILERFSAQQFPDLHSELNLSSLELGDSALYFCASSVRGGETQYFGPGTRLLVL.

This chain links TRBV2 with TRBJ1-4; 7 nucleotides match TRBD1. This CDR3 has 14 amino acids. Germline assignment: CDR1 SNHLY and CDR2 FYNNEI. V lost 6 bases, J lost 5 bases, and 6 bases stayed unmatched. The CDR3 bases are TGTGCCAGCAGGCGGGACAGAACAAATGAAAAACTGTTTTTT. It codes for CASRRDRTNEKLFF.

This chain joins TRBV28 and TRBJ2-7; a possible D gene is TRBD1 (6 bases). The V end lost 3 bases, the J end lost 2 bases, and 11 bases lay between the germline ends. This CDR3 is 14 amino acids long. CDR1 and CDR2 from the germline V gene are MDHEN and SYDVKM. DNA of the CDR3: TGTGCCAGCAGTTTGGCACAGGGACCCTACGAGCAGTACTTC. It codes for CASSLAQGPYEQYF.

The CDR3 loop reads CASFTGTGYEQYF. Written as DNA, the CDR3 is TGTGCCAGCTTTACCGGGACAGGGTACGAGCAGTACTTC. The rearrangement joins TRBV18 to TRBJ2-7; 9 bases match TRBD1. This CDR3 contains 13 residues. Trimming cost V 7 bases and J 4 bases; bases outside gene matches: 5. The germline CDR1 and CDR2 sequences are KGHSH and LQKENI.